The entry below describes one T cell receptor (beta chain). Its specific antigen is unknown. Base qualities are not provided; no much larger clone lies one nucleotide away. Including cysteine and phenylalanine, the CDR3 has 16 amino acids. The DNA shown is the 48-base CDR3, in frame from base 1. The germline V gene supplies CDR1 ENHRY and CDR2 SYGVKD. V and J lose 0 bases and 3 bases, and a span of 15 bases separates them. This entry comes from a study of T cell responses to AZD1222 COVID-19 vaccine (dated by TCRdb to 2020 to 2023). With regard to the full study: AZD1222 recipients whose second dose came at about 4 weeks and those whose second dose came at about 12 weeks were combined into one group, since spike-specific TCR depth and breadth did not differ between the two schedules. A total of 233 trial participants underwent TCR sequencing, of whom 207 received two doses of AZD1222 and some 25 received two doses of the MenACWY control vaccine. Enrollment into the trials was organized by age into subgroups of 18-55, 56-69 and 70-plus years, and those subgroups contained approximately 160, 26 and 62 TCR-sequenced participants, respectively. Results the study describes overall, beyond this receptor: Conclusions about previously exposed vaccinees are limited, since just a handful of AZD1222 recipients were seropositive for SARS-CoV-2 at baseline. A significant rise in spike-specific TCR breadth and depth was observed after two AZD1222 doses relative to day 0 and relative to MenACWY recipients. Reportedly, almost half of the unique spike-specific TCRs recognized epitopes lying outside the regions that are mutated in the B.1.351 and B.1.1.7 variants. Because no day 14 peak-response samples were available, the repertoires could be characterized only after the peak T cell response. Participants were mostly white British and included more females than males, and it was suggested by the authors that clonal diversity may have been underestimated. The 56-69-year group was small, and its depth increase did not reach significance, likely because of low power. The vaccine-associated CD4 TCRs covered the entire spike protein, and the dominant responses fell in regions 160-218 and 743-854.

The CDR3 regions of human TCRbeta chains were subjected to immunosequencing. The original pipeline was this. TCRs in the repertoires were compared against a reference library of SARS-CoV-2-specific TCRs that had been generated with the MIRA antigen-specificity platform. Breadth meant the fraction of unique TCRs that were SARS-CoV-2-associated, whereas depth meant the fraction of total T cells that were SARS-CoV-2-associated. Using the MIRA data, each spike-specific TCR was assigned both to the spike region to which the TCR was reactive and to a CD4 or CD8 class. Log10-transformed breadth and depth values were compared by one-way ANOVA with Sidak's multiple comparisons tests. Drawn from immuneACCESS, this table holds only the in-frame rearrangements with V and J called that TCRdb kept. Clones are partly lost; checked studies trace under half to an unresolved V gene and leave the rest unexplained. V and J calls and clone size are as listed in that table; D and trimming were resolved from the DNA. This sample gives 150,000 to 200,000 clones in total; 75% to 90% of them show up just once. The biggest ten clones account for about 6.9% of the sample.

Read against the paper, the sample's time point label means: baseline before first vaccination. The vaccinee samples were drawn from two UK trials, COV001 and COV002, one of which was a single-blind randomized controlled phase 2/3 trial testing AZD1222 (ChAdOx1 nCoV-19) in healthy adults. Trial participant PBMC samples were collected at day 0 and day 28 after the second dose for TCRbeta chain sequencing. Specimen: peripheral blood, collected on day 0 of AZD1222 vaccination. The chain is assembled from TRBV10-3 and TRBJ2-7, with the D gene not confidently named. The clonotype comes from an adult in good health. At the DNA level, the sequence is TGTGCCATCAGTGAGTCAAATGTGGGTGACAACTACGAGCAGTACTTC. Translated, this is CAISESNVGDNYEQYF.